This T cell receptor (beta chain) was documented in a study of post-analysis software for immune sequencing data. Study-level points and caveats: Controls significantly exceeded multiple sclerosis patients in normalized Chao1 diversity. Higher frequency in patients than in controls was seen for roughly five TRBV segments, with TRBV5-6, TRBV5-1 and TRBV20-1 among them.

V was pared by 5 bases and J by 0 bases, with 11 bases between. Germline loops: CDR1 SQVTM, CDR2 ANQGSEA. The CDR3 has 15 amino acids. Remarks on this clonotype: Its antigen is as yet unknown.

Unique molecular identifiers were present in the TCR beta cDNA libraries. Around 460,000 cDNA molecules came from about 1 to 10 million T cells. TCRdb ran MiXCR on the PCR reads and lists one entry per CDR3 protein. The profile shows hundreds of thousands of distinct CDR3 sequences, 39% of them singletons. V is TRBV29-1 and J is TRBJ2-6; D is possibly TRBD1 (5 bases). Sequenced input: blood. The sequence was obtained from a girl aged 2 to 10 with multiple sclerosis. CDR3 in DNA: TGCAGCGTTTTAGACAGCCGCTCTGGGGCCAACGTCCTGACTTTC. This codes for CSVLDSRSGANVLTF.